These 10 T cell receptor beta chains were all obtained from the same sample, sequenced in a study of cytomegalovirus exposure and HLA in healthy donors (TCRdb year 2017). Receptor libraries were prepared by the immunoSEQ multiplex PCR assay. The clones in this table, taken by TCRdb from immuneACCESS, are in-frame only. Not every clone is retained; where verified, under half of the shortfall comes from an unresolved V gene, and the cause of the rest is unknown. The sample table lists approximately 76,000 clones, 94% of them with a count of one. The top ten clonotypes cover approximately 2.1% of the sample. The sequencing sample was made of PBMCs. The receptor set was obtained from a woman under 30 in good health and CMV-seronegative.

This sequence joins TRBV29-1 and TRBJ2-5; D gene unclear. Germline CDR1 is SQVTM and CDR2 is ANQGSEA. Trimming stripped 5 bases from V and 2 bases from J, with 12 bases between. This CDR3 contains 13 residues. CDR3 residues: CSVPLRSQETQYF. For the CDR3, the DNA is TGCAGCGTTCCATTGCGGTCTCAAGAGACCCAGTACTTC.

This chain connects TRBV29-1 to TRBJ2-7, with 11 bases that match TRBD2. Germline values: CDR1 SQVTM, CDR2 ANQGSEA. The CDR3 has 14 residues. V trimming: 6 bases; J trimming: 2 bases; junction bases outside the gene matches: 6. The CDR3 spells CSVAGTSGTYEQYF. CDR3 in DNA: TGCAGCGTCGCCGGGACTAGCGGAACCTACGAGCAGTACTTC.

The V gene is TRBV11-2, the J gene TRBJ1-3; D unresolved. CDR1 and CDR2 from the germline V gene are SGHAT and FQNNGV. This CDR3 has 15 amino acids. V lost 2 bases to trimming and J lost 0 bases, with 8 bases between them. The CDR3 DNA is TGTGCCAGCAGCTTACGAGTACTCTCTGGAAACACCATATATTTT. As protein: CASSLRVLSGNTIYF.

The chain couples TRBV4-1 to TRBJ1-1; D call uncertain. Germline V gives CDR1 MGHRA, CDR2 YSYEKL. V lost 0 bases and J lost 3, with 11 bases in between. The CDR3 length is 15 residues. The CDR3 DNA is TGCGCCAGCAGCCAAGATCAGGATGTGTACACTGAAGCTTTCTTT. Translation gives CASSQDQDVYTEAFF.

The chain employs TRBV5-1 and TRBJ1-2, with 7 bases lining up with TRBD1. The CDR3 loop spans 14 amino acids. CDR1 SGHRS and CDR2 YFSETQ come from the germline V gene. J lost 6 bases, V lost 0 bases, and 5 bases had no gene match. CDR3 DNA: TGCGCCAGCAGCTTGGGCTTGCAGGGGGATGGCTACACCTTC. It encodes CASSLGLQGDGYTF.

The rearrangement uses TRBV9 and TRBJ1-2, with D possibly TRBD1 on 6 matching bases. V shed 3 bases and J shed 5 bases, with 17 bases lying between them. The germline gives CDR1 SGDLS, CDR2 YYNGEE. The CDR3 totals 15 residues. The CDR3 DNA reads TGTGCCAGCAGCGCGACTTCAGGACAGCTTTATGGCTACACCTTC. It is translated as CASSATSGQLYGYTF.

The chain uses TRBV11-1 and TRBJ2-5; TRBD1 aligns across 8 bases. The V gene's germline CDR1 is SGHAT and CDR2 FQDESV (reference sequence). J gave up 2 bases and V 3 bases, and 8 bases lay outside the gene matches. The CDR3 extends over 16 amino acids. The DNA of the CDR3 is TGTGCCAGCAGCTTCGGCCGGGACAGGCCACAAGAGACCCAGTACTTC. Encoded protein: CASSFGRDRPQETQYF.

The V and J genes are TRBV5-4 and TRBJ2-1; 9 bases are a match to TRBD2. Germline lookup yields CDR1 SGHNT and CDR2 YYREEE (reference sequence). Trimming took 0 bases from V and 7 from J; bases not matched to a gene: 8. The CDR3 loop spans 16 amino acids. CDR3: CASSLGGGAMWNEQFF. CDR3 coding DNA: TGTGCCAGCAGCTTGGGCGGGGGGGCAATGTGGAATGAGCAGTTCTTC.

The rearrangement uses TRBV5-1 and TRBJ2-7; 8 bases are shared with TRBD2. With 0 bases clipped from V and 0 bases from J, the junction kept 5 bases outside the gene matches. Germline-derived CDR1 and CDR2 are SGHRS and YFSETQ. The CDR3 is made up of 16 amino acids. In DNA, the CDR3 is TGCGCCAGCAGCTTGGTAGGCGGGGGGTCCTCCTACGAGCAGTACTTC. This codes for CASSLVGGGSSYEQYF.

The genes are TRBV11-2 and TRBJ2-7; no clear D. The germline V gene encodes CDR1 SGHAT and CDR2 FQNNGV. The CDR3 sequence is 13 residues long. V dropped 4 bases and J dropped 5 bases, with 12 bases sitting between them. The CDR3 DNA sequence: TGTGCCAGCAGCTCGGGTTTTGTCAACGAGCAGTACTTC. Protein: CASSSGFVNEQYF.